Below are 27 T cell receptor beta chains sequenced from a single sample in a study of blood T cells in healthy people across ages. Alongside a J-beta primer mix, a sample-barcoded 5' primer served in a second PCR lasting about 6 to 12 cycles. TCRdb passed the 5' RACE reads through MiXCR, listing each CDR3 protein once. The data show over a million distinct CDR3 sequences, around 39% seen once. Sequenced: blood. The receptor set was obtained from a woman in her late teens or twenties in good health.

This clonotype was counted between two and nine times. V gene TRBV7-9 combines with J gene TRBJ2-7, with 8 bases identical to TRBD1. The CDR3 consists of 14 residues. The trim removed 5 bases at V and 3 bases at J, leaving 6 bases unmatched. Germline lookup yields CDR1 SEHNR and CDR2 FQNEAQ (reference sequence). The CDR3 protein is CASSHRDRSYEQYF. Here the CDR3 DNA reads TGTGCCAGCAGCCATAGGGACAGGAGCTACGAGCAGTACTTC.

This clonotype was seen only a few times. V and J are TRBV7-2 and TRBJ2-7; TRBD2 aligns across 7 bases. The V and J ends lost 5 bases and 5 bases, in that order; junction bases with no gene match: 15. This CDR3 contains 16 residues. The germline CDR1 and CDR2 sequences are SGHTA and FQGNSA. The CDR3 nucleotides are TGTGCCAGCAGCCCCGGACTAGTCGTTATGGCCCACGAGCAGTACTTC. As protein: CASSPGLVVMAHEQYF.

This chain links TRBV18 with TRBJ2-7; D possibly corresponds to TRBD2 (5 bases). The CDR3 runs 19 residues. V lost 6 bases and J lost 4, with 31 bases in between. Germline assignment: CDR1 KGHSH and CDR2 LQKENI. The CDR3 nucleotides read TGTGCCAGCTCCCGAGACAACGTGCCCGACGAGGGAACCTGGTACGAGCAGTACTTC. Protein: CASSRDNVPDEGTWYEQYF.

This clonotype was counted between two and nine times. The chain is built from TRBV28 and TRBJ1-2; TRBD1 agrees at 7 bases. With V trimmed by 3 bases and J by 4 bases, 5 bases remained unmatched. This CDR3 is 14 amino acids long. Germline loops: CDR1 MDHEN, CDR2 SYDVKM. The CDR3 sequence: CASSFTGQLYGYTF. CDR3 DNA sequence: TGTGCCAGCAGTTTTACGGGACAGCTCTATGGCTACACCTTC.

The V call is TRBV10-1, the J call TRBJ2-4, with D perhaps being TRBD1 or TRBD2 (5 bases each). CDR1 is WNHNN and CDR2 is SYGVQD in the germline V gene (reference sequence). Trimming cost V 0 bases and J 13 bases, with 19 bases left between them. The CDR3 has 15 residues. The CDR3 is CASSESGPGAFGQYF. In DNA, the CDR3 is TGCGCCAGCAGTGAGTCGGGACCCGGGGCATTCGGGCAGTACTTC.

This clonotype was found a few times. V gene TRBV10-3 combines with J gene TRBJ1-2; D is unresolved. Germline CDR1 ENHRY, CDR2 SYGVKD. The germline V and J ends were trimmed by 3 bases and 2 bases, with 10 bases remaining between them. The CDR3 runs 14 residues. The CDR3 loop reads CAISELLANYGYTF. CDR3 nucleotide sequence: TGTGCCATCAGTGAATTGTTGGCAAACTATGGCTACACCTTC.

About this clonotype itself: The junction departs from the called germline gene at one end, perhaps through a read error. The V gene is TRBV18, the J gene TRBJ1-6; no clear D. The CDR3 has 12 amino acids. Looked up from germline, CDR1 is KGHSH and CDR2 is LQKENI. The DNA for the CDR3 is TGTGCCAGCTCACCTCCGAATTCACCCCCCCACTTT. Translation: CASSPPNSPPHF.

This chain connects TRBV20-1 to TRBJ2-1; 14 bases are shared with TRBD2. CDR3 length: 18 amino acids. With 1 base clipped from V and 1 base from J, the junction kept 6 bases outside the gene matches. Germline loops: CDR1 DFQATT, CDR2 SNEGSKA (reference sequence). The CDR3 DNA sequence: TGCAGTGCTAGAGGAGGGACTAGCGGGGGCGCATCCTACAATGAGCAGTTCTTC. It encodes CSARGGTSGGASYNEQFF.

The chain is built from TRBV6-1 and TRBJ1-2; possible D gene TRBD1, 5 bases. The CDR3 is 14 residues long. V lost 1 base to trimming and J lost 8 bases, with 14 bases between them. Germline values: CDR1 MNHNS, CDR2 SASEGT. The CDR3 region has the DNA TGTGCCAGCAGTGAAGGGACCCCGAGGGGCGGCTACACCTTC. Translated, it gives CASSEGTPRGGYTF.

A note on this clonotype: One end of the junction is discordant with germline, which a read error may explain. The chain carries TRBV27 and TRBJ2-1; D is perhaps TRBD2 (5 bases). This CDR3 has 15 amino acids. Germline V gene sequence: CDR1 MNHEY, CDR2 SMNVEV (reference sequence). The CDR3 DNA reads as TGTGCCAGCAGTTTATCCGAGGGAACCTACAATGAGCAGTACTTT. This gives the protein CASSLSEGTYNEQYF.

This clonotype has a handful of counts. The chain is built from TRBV28 and TRBJ1-6; D is undetermined. V was trimmed by 9 bases and J by 4 bases, leaving 13 bases between them. CDR3 length: 14 residues. CDR1 is MDHEN and CDR2 is SYDVKM in the germline V gene. CDR3 nucleotide sequence: TGTGCCAGTTCGGAACCCCGTTATAATTCACCCCTCCACTTT. This encodes CASSEPRYNSPLHF.

This clonotype was picked up a small number of times. The chain has TRBV7-9 and TRBJ2-3, with TRBD1 identical over 9 bases. The germline gives CDR1 SEHNR, CDR2 FQNEAQ (reference sequence). CDR3 length: 16 amino acids. The V and J ends lost 4 bases and 2 bases, in that order; junction bases with no gene match: 7. CDR3 sequence (DNA): TGTGCCAGCAGCTCCGGGACAGGGACCCTCACAGATACGCAGTATTTT. Amino acids: CASSSGTGTLTDTQYF.

The J gene is TRBJ2-5, the V gene TRBV24-1, with 11 positions matching TRBD2. Germline V lookup: CDR1 KGHDR, CDR2 SFDVKD. The CDR3 extends over 17 amino acids. The ends lost 1 base at V and 1 base at J; junction bases unmatched: 4. For the CDR3, the DNA is TGTGCCACCAGTGATTTTAGCGGGAGGGACGGCCAAGAGACCCAGTACTTC. As protein: CATSDFSGRDGQETQYF.

This chain uses TRBV5-5 with TRBJ1-2; no reliable D call. Trimming removed 5 bases from V and 3 bases from J, with 14 bases in between. CDR3 length equals 14 residues. The germline gives CDR1 SGHKS, CDR2 YYEKEE (reference sequence). CDR3 DNA: TGTGCCAGCAGACTCCCCGGGGAGGACTATGGCTACACCTTC. This codes for CASRLPGEDYGYTF.

Only a few counts were recorded for this clonotype. The J gene is TRBJ1-1, the V gene TRBV11-2, with D possibly TRBD1 on 5 matching bases. Trimming pared 0 bases from V and 4 bases from J, leaving 15 bases between. Germline lookup yields CDR1 SGHAT and CDR2 FQNNGV. The CDR3 is 16 residues long. In nucleotides, the CDR3 is TGTGCCAGCAGCTTAGATCAAAGGGGTTTGGGCACTGAAGCTTTCTTT. It yields the protein CASSLDQRGLGTEAFF. Supplemented by reference TRBV11-2 and TRBJ1-1, the full variable domain reads EAGVAQSPRYKIIEKRQSVAFWCNPISGHATLYWYQQILGQGPKLLIQFQNNGVVDDSQLPKDRFSAERLKGVDSTLKIQPAKLEDSAVYLCASSLDQRGLGTEAFFGQGTRLTVV.

This clonotype is a singleton in its sample. J is TRBJ2-1 and V is TRBV20-1; 8 nucleotides align to TRBD2. The CDR3 runs 14 residues. Germline-derived CDR1 and CDR2 are DFQATT and SNEGSKA (reference sequence). V was clipped by 6 bases and J by 3 bases; unmatched bases: 7. CDR3: CSASGAGGYNEQFF. CDR3 coding DNA: TGCAGTGCCTCGGGGGCGGGAGGCTACAATGAGCAGTTCTTC.

This clonotype was seen more than once but under ten times. The chain couples TRBV5-1 to TRBJ1-2; the match to TRBD1 covers 10 bases. Per germline, CDR1 SGHRS and CDR2 YFSETQ. V was pared by 2 bases and J by 8 bases, with 12 bases of the junction left unmatched. CDR3 length: 16 residues. DNA of the CDR3: TGCGCCAGCAGCTTACCCATGGCGGGACAGGGGATGGGCTACACCTTC. It specifies CASSLPMAGQGMGYTF.

V is TRBV9 and J is TRBJ2-5; 8 nucleotides line up with TRBD2. Per the germline V gene, CDR1 is SGDLS and CDR2 is YYNGEE. Germline trimming cut 2 bases from V and 1 base from J; bases unmatched to any gene: 7. CDR3 size: 16 residues. The CDR3 DNA is TGTGCCAGCAGCGTCTGGAGCGGGGGAGCCCAAGAGACCCAGTACTTC. As protein: CASSVWSGGAQETQYF.

The chain couples TRBV20-1 to TRBJ2-3; 10 nucleotides line up with TRBD2. V lost 5 bases to trimming and J lost 3 bases; unmatched junction nucleotides: 8. Per germline, CDR1 DFQATT and CDR2 SNEGSKA (reference sequence). The CDR3 length is 15 residues. CDR3 nucleotide sequence: TGCAGTGCTCCCTATAGCGGGGGGCGGACAGATACGCAGTATTTT. Protein product: CSAPYSGGRTDTQYF.

This clonotype was observed a handful of times. V usage is TRBV20-1 and J usage is TRBJ2-3, with TRBD1 matching 8 bases. In germline, CDR1 is DFQATT, CDR2 SNEGSKA (reference sequence). Trimming took 7 bases from V and 6 from J; bases not matched to a gene: 9. CDR3 length: 13 residues. The CDR3 spells CSVTQGARDTQYF. DNA for the CDR3: TGCAGTGTGACGCAGGGGGCAAGGGATACGCAGTATTTT.

With regard to this clonotype: Its ends do not fully match the called genes, so a read error is possible. The V gene is TRBV28, the J gene TRBJ2-3; the match to TRBD2 covers 10 bases. The CDR3 is 15 residues long. Germline-derived CDR1 and CDR2 are MDHEN and SYDVKM. As DNA, the CDR3 is TGTGCCAGCGGTTTATATCTAGCGGGAGCAGATACGCAGTATTTT. Its protein product is CASGLYLAGADTQYF.

The V and J genes are TRBV20-1 and TRBJ2-5, with D possibly TRBD2 on 6 matching bases. Near its end, the DNA agrees better with TRBJ2-7, so the J call may be wrong. Germline-derived CDR1 and CDR2 are DFQATT and SNEGSKA (reference sequence). There are 14 residues in the CDR3. The CDR3 nucleotides read TGCAGTGCTAGGGGGGGAGACCCCCTCTACGAGCAGTACTTC. It translates to CSARGGDPLYEQYF.

This clonotype was recorded many times. The V and J genes are TRBV4-1 and TRBJ2-1; D is possibly TRBD1 (6 bases). V was shortened by 1 base and J by 4 bases, with 8 bases between the two germline ends. Germline V gives CDR1 MGHRA, CDR2 YSYEKL. There are 14 residues in the CDR3. The CDR3 DNA follows: TGCGCCAGCAGCCAAGCGACAGGTTACAATGAGCAGTTCTTC. Amino acid sequence: CASSQATGYNEQFF.

There are a few counts of this clonotype. This chain connects TRBV5-1 to TRBJ2-3; a weak D match, TRBD2 (5 bases). CDR1 is SGHRS, CDR2 YFSETQ, per germline. V lost 3 bases to trimming and J lost 1 base, with 9 bases between them. This CDR3 spans 14 amino acids. CDR3 nucleotides: TGCGCCAGCAGCTACGGGATGCGCACAGATACGCAGTATTTT. It encodes CASSYGMRTDTQYF.

This chain links TRBV6-6 with TRBJ2-1; 10 positions match TRBD2. The CDR3 loop spans 15 amino acids. The germline CDR1 and CDR2 sequences are MNHNY and SVGAGI (reference sequence). The V gene end was trimmed by 2 bases and the J gene end by 14 bases; junction bases not matched to a gene: 12. The CDR3 reads CASSYAEVASGRKFF. CDR3 DNA: TGTGCCAGCAGTTACGCTGAGGTGGCTAGCGGGAGAAAGTTCTTC.

There are a few counts of this clonotype. The V call is TRBV13, the J call TRBJ1-6; D remains unclear. This CDR3 contains 15 residues. Trimming removed 2 bases from V and 8 bases from J, with 13 bases in between. Looked up from germline, CDR1 is PRHDT and CDR2 is FYEKMQ (reference sequence). The CDR3 loop is CASSLRRFHDSPLHF. Here the CDR3 DNA reads TGTGCCAGCAGCTTACGGCGGTTCCACGATTCACCCCTCCACTTT. The entire variable domain, with the rest obtained from reference TRBV13 and TRBJ1-6, is as follows: AAGVIQSPRHLIKEKRETATLKCYPIPRHDTVYWYQQGPGQDPQFLISFYEKMQSDKGSIPDRFSAQQFSDYHSELNMSSLELGDSALYFCASSLRRFHDSPLHFGNGTRLTVT.

CDR3 coding DNA: TGCGCCAGCAGCGGAAACCGGGACTTGGGGGAAAAACTGTTTTTT. As protein: CASSGNRDLGEKLFF. This rearrangement joins TRBV5-1 to TRBJ1-4, with D perhaps TRBD1 (5 bases). Germline V gene lookup returns CDR1 SGHRS and CDR2 YFSETQ. CDR3 length: 15 amino acids. Trimming shortened V by 4 bases and J by 8 bases, and 18 bases separated the two germline ends.